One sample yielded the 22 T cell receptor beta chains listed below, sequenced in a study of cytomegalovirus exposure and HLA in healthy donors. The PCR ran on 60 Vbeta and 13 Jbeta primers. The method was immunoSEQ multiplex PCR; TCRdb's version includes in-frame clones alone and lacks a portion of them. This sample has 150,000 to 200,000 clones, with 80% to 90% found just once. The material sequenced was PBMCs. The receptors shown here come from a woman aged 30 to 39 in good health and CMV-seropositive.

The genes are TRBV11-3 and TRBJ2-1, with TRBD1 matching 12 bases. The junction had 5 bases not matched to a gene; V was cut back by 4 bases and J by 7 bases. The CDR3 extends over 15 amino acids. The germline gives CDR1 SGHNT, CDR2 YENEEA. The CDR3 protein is CASSSGQGASNEQFF. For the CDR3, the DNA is TGTGCCAGCAGCTCGGGACAGGGGGCGAGTAATGAGCAGTTCTTC.

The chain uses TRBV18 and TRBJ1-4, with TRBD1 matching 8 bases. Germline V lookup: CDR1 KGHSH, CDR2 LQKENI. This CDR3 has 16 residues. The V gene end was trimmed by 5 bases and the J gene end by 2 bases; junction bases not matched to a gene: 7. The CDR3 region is CASSFQGAGTNEKLFF. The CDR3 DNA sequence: TGTGCCAGCTCATTCCAGGGGGCTGGTACTAATGAAAAACTGTTTTTT.

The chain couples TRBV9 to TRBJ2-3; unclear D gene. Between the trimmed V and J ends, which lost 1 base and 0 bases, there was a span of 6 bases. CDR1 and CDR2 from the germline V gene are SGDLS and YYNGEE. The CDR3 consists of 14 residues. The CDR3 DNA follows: TGTGCCAGCAGCGTAACCGGGAGCACAGATACGCAGTATTTT. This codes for CASSVTGSTDTQYF.

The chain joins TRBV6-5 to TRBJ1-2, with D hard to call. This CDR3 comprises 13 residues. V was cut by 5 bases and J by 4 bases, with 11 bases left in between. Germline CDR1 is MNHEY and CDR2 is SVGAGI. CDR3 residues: CASSLGGSYGYTF. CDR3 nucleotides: TGTGCCAGCAGTCTGGGAGGCTCCTATGGCTACACCTTC.

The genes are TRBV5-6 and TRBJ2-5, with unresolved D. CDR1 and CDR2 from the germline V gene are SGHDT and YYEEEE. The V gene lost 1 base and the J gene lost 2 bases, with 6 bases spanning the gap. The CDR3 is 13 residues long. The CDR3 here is CASSLPTQETQYF. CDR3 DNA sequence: TGTGCCAGCAGCTTGCCCACTCAAGAGACCCAGTACTTC.

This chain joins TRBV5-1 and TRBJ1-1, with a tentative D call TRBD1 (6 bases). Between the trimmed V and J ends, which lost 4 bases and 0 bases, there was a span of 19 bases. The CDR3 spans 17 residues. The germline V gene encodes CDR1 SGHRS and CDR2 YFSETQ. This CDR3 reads CASSPRARGRMNTEAFF. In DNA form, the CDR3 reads TGCGCCAGCAGCCCGAGGGCCAGGGGAAGAATGAACACTGAAGCTTTCTTT.

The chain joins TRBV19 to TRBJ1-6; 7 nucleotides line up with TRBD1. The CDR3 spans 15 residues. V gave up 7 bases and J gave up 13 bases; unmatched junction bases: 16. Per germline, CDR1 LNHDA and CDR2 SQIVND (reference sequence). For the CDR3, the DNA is TGTGCCAGTACCTCGCTCCCGGGACAGCGTCGCCCCCTCCACTTT. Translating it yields CASTSLPGQRRPLHF.

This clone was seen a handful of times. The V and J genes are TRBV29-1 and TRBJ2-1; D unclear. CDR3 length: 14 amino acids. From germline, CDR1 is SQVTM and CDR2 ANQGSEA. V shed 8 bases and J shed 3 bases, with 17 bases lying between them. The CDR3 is CSHVVSSVYNEQFF. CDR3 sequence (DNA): TGCAGCCACGTTGTGAGTAGTGTCTACAATGAGCAGTTCTTC.

The CDR3 loop reads CASSLGQGSDTQYF. CDR3 bases: TGTGCCAGCAGCCTTGGACAGGGGAGTGATACGCAGTATTTT. This rearrangement joins TRBV7-2 to TRBJ2-3; 9 bases fit TRBD1. The length of the CDR3 is 14 residues. The germline V gene encodes CDR1 SGHTA and CDR2 FQGNSA. V lost 5 bases, J lost 6 bases, and 6 bases stayed unmatched.

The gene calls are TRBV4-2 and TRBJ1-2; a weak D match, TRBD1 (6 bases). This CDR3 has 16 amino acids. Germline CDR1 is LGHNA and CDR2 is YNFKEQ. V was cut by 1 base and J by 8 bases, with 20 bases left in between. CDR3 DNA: TGTGCCAGCAGCCAAGTAAAGGGGGAGCTCTATGTCGGCTACACCTTC. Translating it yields CASSQVKGELYVGYTF.

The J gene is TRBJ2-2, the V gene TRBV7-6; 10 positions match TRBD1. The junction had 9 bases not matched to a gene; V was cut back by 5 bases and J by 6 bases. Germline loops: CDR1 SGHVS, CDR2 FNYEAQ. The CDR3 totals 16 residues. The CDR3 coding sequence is TGTGCCAGCAGCGCGAACACCGGACAGGGGGCCGGGGAGCTGTTTTTT. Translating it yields CASSANTGQGAGELFF. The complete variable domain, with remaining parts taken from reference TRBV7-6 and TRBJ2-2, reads GAGVSQSPRYKVTKRGQDVALRCDPISGHVSLYWYRQALGQGPEFLTYFNYEAQQDKSGLPNDRFSAERPEGSISTLTIQRTEQRDSAMYRCASSANTGQGAGELFFGEGSRLTVL.

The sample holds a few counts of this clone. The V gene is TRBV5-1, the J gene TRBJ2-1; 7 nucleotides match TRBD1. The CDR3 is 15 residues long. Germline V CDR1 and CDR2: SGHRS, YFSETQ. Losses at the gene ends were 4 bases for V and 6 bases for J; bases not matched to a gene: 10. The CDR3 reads CASSPRTGTPNEQFF. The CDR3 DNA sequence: TGCGCCAGCAGCCCCCGGACAGGTACCCCCAATGAGCAGTTCTTC.

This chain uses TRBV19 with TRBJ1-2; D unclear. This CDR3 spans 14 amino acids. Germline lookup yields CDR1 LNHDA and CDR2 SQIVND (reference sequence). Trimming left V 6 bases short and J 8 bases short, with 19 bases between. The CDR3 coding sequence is TGTGCCAGTAGGGCGACCGGCGGCTATGGGGGCTACACCTTC. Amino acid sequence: CASRATGGYGGYTF.

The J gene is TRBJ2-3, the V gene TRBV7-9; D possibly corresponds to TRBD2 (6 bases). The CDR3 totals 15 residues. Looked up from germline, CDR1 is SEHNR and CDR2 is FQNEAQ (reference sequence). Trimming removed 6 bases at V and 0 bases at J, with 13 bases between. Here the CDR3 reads CASRSRDSSTDTQYF. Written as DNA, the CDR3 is TGTGCCAGCAGATCTCGGGACTCGAGCACAGATACGCAGTATTTT.

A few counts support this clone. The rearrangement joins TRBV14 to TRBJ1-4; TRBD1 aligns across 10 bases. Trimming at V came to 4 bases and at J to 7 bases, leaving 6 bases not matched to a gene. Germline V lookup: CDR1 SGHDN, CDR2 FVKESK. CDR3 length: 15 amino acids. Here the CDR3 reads CASSRPGTGVEKLFF. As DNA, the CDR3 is TGTGCCAGCAGCCGACCAGGGACAGGGGTTGAAAAACTGTTTTTT.

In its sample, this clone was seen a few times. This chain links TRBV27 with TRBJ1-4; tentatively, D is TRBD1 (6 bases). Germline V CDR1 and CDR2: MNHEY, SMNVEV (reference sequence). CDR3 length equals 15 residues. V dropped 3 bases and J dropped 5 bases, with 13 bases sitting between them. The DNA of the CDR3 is TGTGCCAGCAGTTTGACACAGGGATTCAATGAAAAACTGTTTTTT. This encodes CASSLTQGFNEKLFF.

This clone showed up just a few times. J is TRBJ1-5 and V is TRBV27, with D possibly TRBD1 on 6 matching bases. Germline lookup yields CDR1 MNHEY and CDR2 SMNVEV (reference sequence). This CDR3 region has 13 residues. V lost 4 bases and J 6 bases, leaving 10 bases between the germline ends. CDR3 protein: CASSSQGGQPQHF. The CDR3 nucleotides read TGTGCCAGCAGTTCACAGGGTGGTCAGCCCCAGCATTTT.

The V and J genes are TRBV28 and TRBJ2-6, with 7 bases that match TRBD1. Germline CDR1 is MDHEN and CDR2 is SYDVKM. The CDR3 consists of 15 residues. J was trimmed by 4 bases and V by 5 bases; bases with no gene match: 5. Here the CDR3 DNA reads TGTGCCAGCAGTCCCACAGGGGCAGGGGCCAACGTCCTGACTTTC. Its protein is CASSPTGAGANVLTF. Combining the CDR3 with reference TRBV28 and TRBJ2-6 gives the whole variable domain DVKVTQSSRYLVKRTGEKVFLECVQDMDHENMFWYRQDPGLGLRLIYFSYDVKMKEKGDIPEGYSVSREKKERFSLILESASTNQTSMYLCASSPTGAGANVLTFGAGSRLTVL.

The CDR3 region has the DNA TGCAGTGCTGACTCCCCGGGGGGCAGGTTCTTC. Its translation: CSADSPGGRFF. This sequence joins TRBV20-1 and TRBJ2-1; D is possibly TRBD2 (7 bases). The length of the CDR3 is 11 residues. V was clipped by 5 bases and J by 15 bases, with 17 bases between them. Germline loops: CDR1 DFQATT, CDR2 SNEGSKA (reference sequence).

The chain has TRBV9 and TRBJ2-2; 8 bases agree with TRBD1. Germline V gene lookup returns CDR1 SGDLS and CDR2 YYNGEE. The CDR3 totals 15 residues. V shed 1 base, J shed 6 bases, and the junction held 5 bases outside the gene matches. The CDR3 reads CASSVTGGASGELFF. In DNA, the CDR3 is TGTGCCAGCAGCGTAACAGGGGGAGCGTCCGGGGAGCTGTTTTTT. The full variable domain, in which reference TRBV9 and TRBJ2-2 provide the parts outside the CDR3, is DSGVTQTPKHLITATGQRVTLRCSPRSGDLSVYWYQQSLDQGLQFLIQYYNGEERAKGNILERFSAQQFPDLHSELNLSSLELGDSALYFCASSVTGGASGELFFGEGSRLTVL.

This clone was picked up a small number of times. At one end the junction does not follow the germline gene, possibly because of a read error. The CDR3 coding sequence is TGTGCCAGCAGCTTCGGTTTAATGGACAGGGTTAAAACTTTC. It specifies CASSFGLMDRVKTF. The genes are TRBV5-6 and TRBJ1-2, with 8 nucleotides matching TRBD1. The CDR3 runs 14 residues. Germline V gene lookup returns CDR1 SGHDT and CDR2 YYEEEE. Full variable domain (remainder filled in from reference TRBV5-6 and TRBJ1-2): DAGVTQSPTHLIKTRGQQVTLRCSPKSGHDTVSWYQQALGQGPQFIFQYYEEEERQRGNFPDRFSGHQFPNYSSELNVNALLLGDSALYLCASSFGLMDRVKTFGSGTRLTVV.

The CDR3 DNA is TGTGCCAGTAGTCCCCAGGGTAATGAGCAGTTCTTC. Its translation is CASSPQGNEQFF. The chain couples TRBV19 to TRBJ2-1; tentative D call: TRBD1 (5 bases). V was cut by 5 bases and J by 7 bases, with 9 bases left in between. The CDR3 consists of 12 residues. Germline V gene lookup returns CDR1 LNHDA and CDR2 SQIVND (reference sequence).